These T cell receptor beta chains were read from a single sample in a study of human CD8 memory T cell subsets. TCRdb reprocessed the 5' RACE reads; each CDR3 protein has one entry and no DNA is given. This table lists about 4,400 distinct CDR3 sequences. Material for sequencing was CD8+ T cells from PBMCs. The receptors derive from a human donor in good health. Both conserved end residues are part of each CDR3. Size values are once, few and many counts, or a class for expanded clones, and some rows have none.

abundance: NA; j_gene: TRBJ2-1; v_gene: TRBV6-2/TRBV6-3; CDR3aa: CASSYGSSYNEQFF
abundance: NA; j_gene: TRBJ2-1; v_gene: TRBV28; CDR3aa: CASRDRGVNNEQFF
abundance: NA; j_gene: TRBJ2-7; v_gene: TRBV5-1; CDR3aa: CASPLGAGYEQYF
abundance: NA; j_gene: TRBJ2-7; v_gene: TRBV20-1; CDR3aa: CSARTGGEFYEQYF
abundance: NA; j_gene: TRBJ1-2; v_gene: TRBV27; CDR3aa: CASSLSPQAGGYTF
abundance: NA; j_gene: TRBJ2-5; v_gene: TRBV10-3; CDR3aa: CAISRLTSGAGQETQYF
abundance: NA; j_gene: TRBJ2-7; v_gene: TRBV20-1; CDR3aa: CSARKADYEQYF
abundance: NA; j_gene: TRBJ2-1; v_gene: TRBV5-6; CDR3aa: CASSPGGPEQFF
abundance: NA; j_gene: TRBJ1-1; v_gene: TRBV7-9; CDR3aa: CASSSAVGRNTEAFF
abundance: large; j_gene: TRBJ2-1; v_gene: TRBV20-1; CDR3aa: CSASDRGDYNEQFF
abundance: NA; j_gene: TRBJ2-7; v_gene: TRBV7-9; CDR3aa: CASSFGGAGSSYEQYF
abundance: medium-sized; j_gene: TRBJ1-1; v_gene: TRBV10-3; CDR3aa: CAISEQVDTEAFF
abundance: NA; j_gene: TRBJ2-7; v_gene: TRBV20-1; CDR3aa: CSVTQLAGTFSYEQYF
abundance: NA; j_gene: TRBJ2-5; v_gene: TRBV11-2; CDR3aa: CASSWGIETQYF
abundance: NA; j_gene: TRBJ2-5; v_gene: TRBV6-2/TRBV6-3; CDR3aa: CASSLRGSGRGRETQYF
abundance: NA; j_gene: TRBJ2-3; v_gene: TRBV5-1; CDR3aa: CASSWGQGDADTQYF
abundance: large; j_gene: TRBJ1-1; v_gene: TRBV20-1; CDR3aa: CSAKTVWDTEAFF
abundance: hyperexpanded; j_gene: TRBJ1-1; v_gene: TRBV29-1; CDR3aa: CSVEGDVSGTEAFF
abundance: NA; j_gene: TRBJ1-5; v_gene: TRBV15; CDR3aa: CATSRDSDAQPQHF
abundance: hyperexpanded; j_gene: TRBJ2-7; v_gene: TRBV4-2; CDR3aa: CASSQGVRDRFEQYF
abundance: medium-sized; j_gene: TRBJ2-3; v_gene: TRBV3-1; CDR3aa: CASSQSGSSRDTQYF
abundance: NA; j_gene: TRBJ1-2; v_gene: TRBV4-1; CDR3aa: CASSPSGGLEYGYTF
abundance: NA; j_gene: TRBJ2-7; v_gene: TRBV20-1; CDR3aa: CSARDLGGDSYEQYF
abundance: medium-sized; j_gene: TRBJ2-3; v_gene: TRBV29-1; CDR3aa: CSVEDPRSGRGTDTQYF
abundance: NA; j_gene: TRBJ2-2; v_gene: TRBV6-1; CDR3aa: CASFPKGVLNTGELFF
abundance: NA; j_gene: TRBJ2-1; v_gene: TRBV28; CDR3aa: CASSPGTGDFNEQFF
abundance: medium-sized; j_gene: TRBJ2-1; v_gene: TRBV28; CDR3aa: CASSLVAGRAKDEQFF
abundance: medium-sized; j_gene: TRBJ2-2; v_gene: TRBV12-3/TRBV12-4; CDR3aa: CASSPVSNTGELFF
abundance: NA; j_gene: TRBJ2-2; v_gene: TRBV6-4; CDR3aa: CASSDKGAQDTGELFF
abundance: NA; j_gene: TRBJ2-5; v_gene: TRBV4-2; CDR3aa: CASSQDRHSGRRKETQYF
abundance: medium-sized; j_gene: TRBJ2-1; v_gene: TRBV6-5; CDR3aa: CASSISGNSYNEQFF
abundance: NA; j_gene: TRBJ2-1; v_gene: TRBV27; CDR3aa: CASSRVAGDNEQFF
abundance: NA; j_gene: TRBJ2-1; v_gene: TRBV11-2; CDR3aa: CASSFSSGGSREQFF
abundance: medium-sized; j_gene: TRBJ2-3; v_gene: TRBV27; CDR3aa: CASTTARRAATLSTDTQYF
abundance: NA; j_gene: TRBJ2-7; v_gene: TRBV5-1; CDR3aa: CASSLDPGEQYF
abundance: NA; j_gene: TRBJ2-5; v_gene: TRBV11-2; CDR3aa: CASSPWVSTGEETQYF
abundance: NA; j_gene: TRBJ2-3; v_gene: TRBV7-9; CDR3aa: CASSLVRVSTDTQYF
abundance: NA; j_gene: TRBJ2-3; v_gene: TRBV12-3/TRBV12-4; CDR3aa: CASSPVGTDTQYF
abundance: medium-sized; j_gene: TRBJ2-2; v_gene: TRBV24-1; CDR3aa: CATSDPLATGELFF
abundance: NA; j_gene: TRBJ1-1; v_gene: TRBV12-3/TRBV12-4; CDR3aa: CASGVYTEAFF
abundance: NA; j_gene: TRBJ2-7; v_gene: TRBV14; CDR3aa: CASSQGYEQYF
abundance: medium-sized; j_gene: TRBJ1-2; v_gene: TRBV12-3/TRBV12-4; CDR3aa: CASSLAAYGYTF
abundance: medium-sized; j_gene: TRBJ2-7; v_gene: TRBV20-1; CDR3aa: CSASQGEIGEQYF
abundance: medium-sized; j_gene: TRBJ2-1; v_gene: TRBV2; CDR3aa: CARREAMKEQFF
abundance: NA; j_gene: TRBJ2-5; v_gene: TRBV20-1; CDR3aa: CSAETQASQETQYF
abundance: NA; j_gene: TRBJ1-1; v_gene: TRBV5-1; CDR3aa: CASSGSGYEGNTEAFF
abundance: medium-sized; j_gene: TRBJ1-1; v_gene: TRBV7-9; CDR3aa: CASSLNTLDTEAFF
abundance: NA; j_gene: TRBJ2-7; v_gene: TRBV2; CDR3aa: CASEPGTGWEQYF
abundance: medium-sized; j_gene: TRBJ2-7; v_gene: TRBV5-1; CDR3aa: CASSFQGGQQYF
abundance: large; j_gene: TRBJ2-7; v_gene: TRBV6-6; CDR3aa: CASSLSAGVVEQYF
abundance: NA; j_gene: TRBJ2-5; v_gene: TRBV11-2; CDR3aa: CASSLLSGRRETQYF
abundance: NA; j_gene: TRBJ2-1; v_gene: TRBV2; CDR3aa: CASSETWNEQFF
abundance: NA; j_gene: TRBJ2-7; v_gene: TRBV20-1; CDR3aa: CSARVSGASTYEQYF
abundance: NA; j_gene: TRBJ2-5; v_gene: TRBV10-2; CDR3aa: CASSESSETQYF